This T cell receptor (beta chain) comes out of a study of CD8 T cells in ankylosing spondylitis. The V gene's germline CDR1 is SGHNT and CDR2 YYREEE (reference sequence). The CDR3 is 15 residues long. J gave up 2 bases and V 4 bases, and 6 bases lay outside the gene matches. This clonotype has a single count. Its antigen is undetermined. Study observations and caveats: Previously reported in reactive arthritis synovial fluid and blood were some of the motif variants. Made up of about eight highly homologous variants, a TCR beta motif appeared characteristic of ankylosing spondylitis blood. The authors found the disease-linked clones to be CD8+ and relatively rare in peripheral blood.

Libraries for TCR beta were made by quantitative 5'-RACE with molecular barcodes. Using its own MiXCR run on the 5' RACE reads, TCRdb lists one record per CDR3 protein. The table lists some 200,000 distinct CDR3 sequences, roughly 25% of them singletons, with more than 6.5% in the top ten. This TCR came from a male donor with ankylosing spondylitis or in good health (not recorded which). The chain couples TRBV5-4 to TRBJ2-3; TRBD2 agrees at 8 bases. Sequenced sample: blood, either unsorted or a sorted T cell fraction (not recorded which). The CDR3 region has the DNA TGTGCCAGCAGCACGAGCGGGGGCTACACAGATACGCAGTATTTT. Encoded protein: CASSTSGGYTDTQYF.